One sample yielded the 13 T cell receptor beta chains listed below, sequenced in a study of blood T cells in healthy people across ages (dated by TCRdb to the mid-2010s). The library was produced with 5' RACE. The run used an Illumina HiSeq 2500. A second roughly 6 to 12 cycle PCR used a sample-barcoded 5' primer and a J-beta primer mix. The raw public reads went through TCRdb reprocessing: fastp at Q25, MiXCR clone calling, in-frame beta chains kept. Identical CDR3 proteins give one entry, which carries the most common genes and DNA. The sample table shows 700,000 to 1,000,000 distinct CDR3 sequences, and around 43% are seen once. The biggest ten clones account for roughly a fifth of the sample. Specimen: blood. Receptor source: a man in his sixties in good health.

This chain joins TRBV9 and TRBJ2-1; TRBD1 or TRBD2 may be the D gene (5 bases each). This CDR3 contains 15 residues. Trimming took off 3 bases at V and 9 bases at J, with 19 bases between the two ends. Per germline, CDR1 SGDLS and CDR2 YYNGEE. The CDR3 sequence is CASSAPGTTRGEQFF. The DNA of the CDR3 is TGTGCCAGCAGCGCCCCCGGGACCACTAGAGGTGAGCAGTTCTTC.

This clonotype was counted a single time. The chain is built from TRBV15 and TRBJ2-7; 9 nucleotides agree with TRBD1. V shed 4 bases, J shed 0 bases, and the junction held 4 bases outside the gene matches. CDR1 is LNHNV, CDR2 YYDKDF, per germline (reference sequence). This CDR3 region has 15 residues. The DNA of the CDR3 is TGTGCCACCAGCACAGGGACAGGGTCCTCCTACGAGCAGTACTTC. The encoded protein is CATSTGTGSSYEQYF.

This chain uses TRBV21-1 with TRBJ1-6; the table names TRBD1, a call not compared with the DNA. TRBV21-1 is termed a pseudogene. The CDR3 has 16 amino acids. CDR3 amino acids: CASSRDRGRYNSPLHF. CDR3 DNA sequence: TGTGCCAGCAGCAGAGACAGGGGACGCTATAATTCACCCCTCCACTTT.

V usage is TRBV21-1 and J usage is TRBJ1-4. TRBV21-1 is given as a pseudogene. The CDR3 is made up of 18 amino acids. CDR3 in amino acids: CASSKERGESATNEKLFF. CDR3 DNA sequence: TGTGCCAGCAGCAAAGAGAGAGGAGAAAGTGCAACTAATGAAAAACTGTTTTTT.

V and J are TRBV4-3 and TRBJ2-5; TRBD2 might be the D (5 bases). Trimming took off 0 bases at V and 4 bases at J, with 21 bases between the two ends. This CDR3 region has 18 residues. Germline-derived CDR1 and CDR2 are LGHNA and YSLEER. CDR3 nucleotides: TGCGCCAGCAGCCAAGATAAGGATGGAGGTCGGTTTGGAGAGACCCAGTACTTC. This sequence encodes CASSQDKDGGRFGETQYF.

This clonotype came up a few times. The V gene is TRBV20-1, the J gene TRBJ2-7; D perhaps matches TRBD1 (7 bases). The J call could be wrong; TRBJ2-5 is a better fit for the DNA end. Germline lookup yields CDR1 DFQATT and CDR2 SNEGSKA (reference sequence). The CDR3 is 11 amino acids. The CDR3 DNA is TGCAGTCAGGCAGGGGGGGAGACCCAGTACTTC. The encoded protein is CSQAGGETQYF.

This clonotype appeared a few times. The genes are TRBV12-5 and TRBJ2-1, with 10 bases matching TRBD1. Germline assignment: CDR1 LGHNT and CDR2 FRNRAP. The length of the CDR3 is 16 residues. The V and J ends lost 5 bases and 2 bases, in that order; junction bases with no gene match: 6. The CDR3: CASGRSTGGPYNEQFF. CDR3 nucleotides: TGTGCTAGTGGTCGATCGACAGGGGGCCCCTACAATGAGCAGTTCTTC.

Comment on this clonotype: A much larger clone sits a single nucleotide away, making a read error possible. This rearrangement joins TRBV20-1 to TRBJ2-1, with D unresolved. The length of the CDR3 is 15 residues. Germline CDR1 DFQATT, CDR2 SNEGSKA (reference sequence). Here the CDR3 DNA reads TGCAGTGCTAGAGCGCTAGGCACTCATTACAGTGAGCAGTTCTTC. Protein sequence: CSARALGTHYSEQFF.

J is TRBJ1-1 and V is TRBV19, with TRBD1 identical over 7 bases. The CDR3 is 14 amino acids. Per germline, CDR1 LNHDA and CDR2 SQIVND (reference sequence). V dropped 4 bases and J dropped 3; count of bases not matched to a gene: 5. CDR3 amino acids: CASSKTGTYTEAFF. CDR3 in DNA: TGTGCCAGTAGTAAGACAGGGACATACACTGAAGCTTTCTTT.

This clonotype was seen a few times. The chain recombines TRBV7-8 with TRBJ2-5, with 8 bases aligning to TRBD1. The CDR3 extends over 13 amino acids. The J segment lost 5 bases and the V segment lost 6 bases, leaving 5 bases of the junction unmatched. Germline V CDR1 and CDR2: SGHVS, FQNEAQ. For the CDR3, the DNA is TGTGCCAGCAGAGGACAGGGAGGCGAGACCCAGTACTTC. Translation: CASRGQGGETQYF.

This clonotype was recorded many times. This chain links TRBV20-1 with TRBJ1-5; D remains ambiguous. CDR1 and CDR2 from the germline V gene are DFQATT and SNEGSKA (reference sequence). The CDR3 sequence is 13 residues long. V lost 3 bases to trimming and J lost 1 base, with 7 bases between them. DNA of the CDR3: TGCAGTGCTAGGTTGGGGAGCAATCAGCCCCAGCATTTT. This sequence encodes CSARLGSNQPQHF.

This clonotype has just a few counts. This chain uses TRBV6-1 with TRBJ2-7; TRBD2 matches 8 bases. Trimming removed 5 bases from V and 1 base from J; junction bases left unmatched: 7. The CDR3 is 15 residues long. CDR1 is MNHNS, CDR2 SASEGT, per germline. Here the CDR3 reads CASSQRGGPSYEQYF. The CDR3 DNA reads TGTGCCAGCAGTCAACGGGGGGGCCCATCCTACGAGCAGTACTTC.

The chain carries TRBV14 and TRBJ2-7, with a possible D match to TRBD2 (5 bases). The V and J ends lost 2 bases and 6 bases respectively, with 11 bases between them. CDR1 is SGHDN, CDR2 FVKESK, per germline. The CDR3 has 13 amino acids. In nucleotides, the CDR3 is TGTGCCAGCAGCCAAAGACACCGGGGCGAGCAGTACTTC. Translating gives CASSQRHRGEQYF.